This T cell receptor beta chain was found in a study of shared clonotypes between healthy human individuals. The V and J ends lost 4 bases and 2 bases respectively, with 8 bases between them. In germline, CDR1 is MNHEY, CDR2 SMNVEV (reference sequence). This CDR3 region has 13 residues. Some clones are missing from TCRdb's copy, which holds only in-frame ones; the method was immunoSEQ multiplex PCR. Of about 1.5 million clones in the sample, roughly 98% were seen once. The receptor's source is a man aged 25 to 40 in good health. This sequence joins TRBV27 and TRBJ1-1; no clear D. Sequenced material: naive CD4+ T cells sorted from blood. As to subset: CD45RA+ positively selected. The CDR3 DNA reads as TGTGCCAGCAGTTCAACGAAAAACACTGAAGCTTTCTTT. Translation: CASSSTKNTEAFF.